In its sample, the clone carrying this TCR beta chain was seen a few times. Its antigen is still unknown. From approximately 430 ng of RNA, a library with molecular barcoded alpha/delta and beta/gamma adaptors was made. Via MiXCR, TCRdb re-called the reads, giving one row per CDR3 protein. The table records about 35,000 distinct CDR3 sequences, 14% of them present only once. The record originates from a study of read filtering for tumor transcriptome and immune sequencing. At the level of the study: 8 patients were R-ISS I, 16 were R-ISS II, roughly 7 were R-ISS III. Transcriptome libraries were built from DNase-treated RNA. Per sample, TCR-region reads ranged about 4 to 11 million by IR-seq, about 80 to 1,400 by RNA-seq. Findings and limits, study-wide: Even smaller IR-seq throughput identified most shared clonotypes.

Germline CDR1 and CDR2: SGHRS and YFSETQ. The CDR3 is 13 residues long. The trim removed 6 bases at V and 5 bases at J, leaving 6 bases unmatched. Sequenced input: a population of CD138-negative cells sorted from bone marrow. The V gene is TRBV5-1, the J gene TRBJ2-5; TRBD1 matches at 8 bases. This sequence originates from a donor aged 40 or older with multiple myeloma. CDR3 sequence (DNA): TGCGCCAGCAAACGGACAGGGAGGGAGACCCAGTACTTC. Residues: CASKRTGRETQYF. The full variable domain, completed using reference TRBV5-1 and TRBJ2-5, is KAGVTQTPRYLIKTRGQQVTLSCSPISGHRSVSWYQQTPGQGLQFLFEYFSETQRNKGNFPGRFSGRQFSNSRSEMNVSTLELGDSALYLCASKRTGRETQYFGPGTRLLVL.